This TCR beta chain came from a study of PD-1 blockade in classical Hodgkin lymphoma. Study summary: Intravenous infusions of nivolumab 3 mg/kg reached patients every 2 weeks.

Assay: immunoSEQ multiplex PCR; the TCRdb copy retains only in-frame clones and omits some. Counted here are about 21,000 clones, over 60% occurring once; the ten biggest clones make up 17%. Autologous stem cell transplantation was followed by relapse in every patient, and brentuximab vedotin exposure varied. Best outcomes ranged across complete response, partial response and progressive disease. The clonotype originates from a human donor with classical Hodgkin lymphoma. The input for sequencing was peripheral blood mononuclear cells (PBMCs), taken at baseline.

CDR3 region: CASIFTGSNQPQHF. CDR3 sequence (DNA): TGTGCCAGCATCTTCACAGGGTCCAATCAGCCCCAGCATTTT. The chain is built from TRBV6-1 and TRBJ1-5; possibly TRBD1 for D (6 bases). Between the trimmed V and J ends, which lost 7 bases and 3 bases, there was a span of 13 bases. Germline values: CDR1 MNHNS, CDR2 SASEGT. This CDR3 is built from 14 residues.